This TCR beta chain appears in the sequencing data of a study of blood T cell repertoires in COVID-19. About the research overall: Specimens from acute and convalescent COVID-19 originated in the United States, Italy and Spain. Sources were T cells, B-cell-depleted T cells, or PBMCs; the material itself was cDNA or gDNA.

There are 17 residues in the CDR3. The germline V and J ends were trimmed by 6 bases and 4 bases, with 21 bases remaining between them. Per germline, CDR1 LNHDA and CDR2 SQIVND (reference sequence). Under the authors' procedure: Researchers report that nucleated cell counts were estimated from reference gene primer amplification. Data came from immunoSEQ multiplex PCR; TCRdb stores just in-frame clones and leaves some out. The DNA was the basis for D and trimming; V, J and clone size are from that table. The sample has around 37,000 clones; 65% to 75% are singletons. Seattle patients were enrolled during active infection and followed longitudinally.

Source material: peripheral blood. This TCR came from a man in his 70s with COVID-19, enrolled during active disease. V and J are TRBV19 and TRBJ2-2; tentatively, D is TRBD1 (6 bases). The CDR3 DNA reads TGTGCCAGTAGGGCACAGGGTCCTGGTATAATCACCGGGGAGCTGTTTTTT. Translation gives CASRAQGPGIITGELFF.